A single sample is the source of the 27 T cell receptor beta chains below, sequenced in a study of T cell changes during pregnancy in multiple sclerosis. Assay used: immunoSEQ multiplex PCR; TCRdb lists only in-frame clones, some missing. The table records tens of thousands of clones, 75% to 90% of them present only once. The material was peripheral blood, obtained after pregnancy. These receptors were taken from a female donor in good health, enrolled as a control in a pregnancy study.

The rearrangement links TRBV6-1 to TRBJ1-3, with D possibly being TRBD1 (6 bases). V was trimmed by 6 bases and J by 4 bases, leaving 13 bases between them. The CDR3 is 14 amino acids. Per the germline V gene, CDR1 is MNHNS and CDR2 is SASEGT. CDR3 nucleotides: TGTGCCAGCAGCTTACAGGGCCCCGGAAACACCATATATTTT. Protein sequence: CASSLQGPGNTIYF.

This chain links TRBV30 with TRBJ1-2; the D is unclear. CDR1 GTSNPN and CDR2 SVGIG come from the germline V gene (reference sequence). Between the trimmed V and J ends, which lost 4 bases and 1 base, there was a span of 16 bases. The CDR3 contains 15 residues. The CDR3 DNA follows: TGTGCCTGGAACCTAATGCAGGAGGATAACTATGGCTACACCTTC. This sequence encodes CAWNLMQEDNYGYTF.

The rearrangement joins TRBV5-6 to TRBJ2-3; a weak D match, TRBD2 (6 bases). From germline, CDR1 is SGHDT and CDR2 YYEEEE. Trimming stripped 4 bases from V and 6 bases from J, with 18 bases between. CDR3 size: 15 residues. Written as DNA, the CDR3 is TGTGCCAGCAGCAGGAGGGACCTCCTGAGGGATACGCAGTATTTT. Protein product: CASSRRDLLRDTQYF.

This clone has more than one count but fewer than ten. The rearrangement uses TRBV10-3 and TRBJ1-2; the match to TRBD1 covers 8 bases. CDR1 and CDR2 from the germline V gene are ENHRY and SYGVKD. The CDR3 covers 13 residues. V lost 3 bases to trimming and J lost 14 bases; unmatched junction nucleotides: 11. CDR3 region: CAISDGTGPIRTF. CDR3 nucleotide sequence: TGTGCCATCAGTGATGGGACAGGCCCCATTAGGACCTTC.

This rearrangement joins TRBV7-8 to TRBJ2-3; D might be TRBD1 (5 bases). The CDR3 length is 14 residues. Germline V CDR1 and CDR2: SGHVS, FQNEAQ. V was shortened by 7 bases and J by 6 bases, with 17 bases between the two germline ends. The CDR3 here is CASTLQDLWDTQYF. The CDR3 nucleotides read TGTGCCAGCACGCTACAGGACCTTTGGGATACGCAGTATTTT.

V usage is TRBV7-2 and J usage is TRBJ2-3; 11 bases align to TRBD2. The ends lost 5 bases at V and 4 bases at J; junction bases unmatched: 11. This CDR3 contains 17 residues. Germline CDR1 is SGHTA and CDR2 is FQGNSA. The CDR3 spells CASSPARLAGGPDTQYF. The CDR3, as DNA: TGTGCCAGCAGCCCAGCCCGTCTAGCGGGGGGCCCAGATACGCAGTATTTT.

This chain joins TRBV27 and TRBJ1-1; no reliable D call. The CDR3 has 13 residues. CDR1 MNHEY and CDR2 SMNVEV come from the germline V gene (reference sequence). The germline V and J ends were trimmed by 5 bases and 1 base, with 8 bases remaining between them. The CDR3 region has the DNA TGTGCCAGCAGTAGGAGGGAGAACACTGAAGCTTTCTTT. Translating gives CASSRRENTEAFF.

The genes are TRBV10-3 and TRBJ2-7; 8 bases are a match to TRBD2. The CDR3 spans 14 residues. Germline loops: CDR1 ENHRY, CDR2 SYGVKD. J lost 0 bases, V lost 6 bases, and 4 bases had no gene match. The CDR3 DNA is TGTGCCATCAGACCCAGCGGGAGCTCCTACGAGCAGTACTTC. Encoded protein: CAIRPSGSSYEQYF.

The V and J genes are TRBV18 and TRBJ1-5, with 7 bases matching TRBD1. Germline CDR1 reads KGHSH; CDR2 reads LQKENI. The CDR3 has 15 amino acids. V trimming: 3 bases; J trimming: 3 bases; junction bases outside the gene matches: 5. CDR3 bases: TGTGCCAGCTCACCCTCGACAGGGATCAATCAGCCCCAGCATTTT. Protein: CASSPSTGINQPQHF. Full variable domain (outside the CDR3, taken from reference TRBV18 and TRBJ1-5): NAGVMQNPRHLVRRRGQEARLRCSPMKGHSHVYWYRQLPEEGLKFMVYLQKENIIDESGMPKERFSAEFPKEGPSILRIQQVVRGDSAAYFCASSPSTGINQPQHFGDGTRLSIL.

J is TRBJ1-1 and V is TRBV7-6; D remains unclear. The CDR3 sequence is 10 residues long. Trimming took off 6 bases at V and 10 bases at J, with 9 bases between the two ends. Germline CDR1 and CDR2: SGHVS and FNYEAQ. Here the CDR3 DNA reads TGTGCCAGCAGGACCCGAGGAGCTTTCTTT. Protein: CASRTRGAFF.

The rearrangement joins TRBV5-6 to TRBJ2-2; D may be TRBD2 (6 bases). Germline CDR1 and CDR2: SGHDT and YYEEEE. The CDR3 is 17 amino acids. The ends were cut back, 6 bases at V and 3 bases at J, with 21 bases in the middle. The CDR3 bases are TGTGCCAGCACGGGCGGGGTCGGAAGACTGGACACCGGGGAGCTGTTTTTT. This codes for CASTGGVGRLDTGELFF.

The rearrangement links TRBV7-9 to TRBJ2-7; TRBD1 agrees at 7 bases. Germline V gene sequence: CDR1 SEHNR, CDR2 FQNEAQ (reference sequence). The junction had 4 bases not matched to a gene; V was cut back by 4 bases and J by 4 bases. The CDR3 has 13 amino acids. DNA of the CDR3: TGTGCCAGCAGCTCCGGGACAGTTTACGAGCAGTACTTC. Amino acids: CASSSGTVYEQYF.

The chain employs TRBV29-1 and TRBJ1-2; TRBD1 might be the D (6 bases). CDR1 is SQVTM, CDR2 ANQGSEA, per germline. This CDR3 has 12 residues. V gave up 4 bases and J gave up 8 bases, with 14 bases separating them. The CDR3, as DNA: TGCAGCGTTGCCGGGACAACGGGCGGCTACACCTTC. Amino acids: CSVAGTTGGYTF. Using reference TRBV29-1 and TRBJ1-2 for the parts outside the CDR3, the full variable domain is SAVISQKPSRDICQRGTSLTIQCQVDSQVTMMFWYRQQPGQSLTLIATANQGSEATYESGFVIDKFPISRPNLTFSTLTVSNMSPEDSSIYLCSVAGTTGGYTFGSGTRLTVV.

The chain is built from TRBV10-1 and TRBJ2-1; 10 bases are a match to TRBD1. There are 16 residues in the CDR3. Germline V lookup: CDR1 WNHNN, CDR2 SYGVQD (reference sequence). V trimming: 5 bases; J trimming: 3 bases; junction bases outside the gene matches: 7. The CDR3 loop reads CASSPYGTGDYNEQFF. The CDR3 DNA follows: TGCGCCAGCAGTCCTTACGGGACAGGGGACTACAATGAGCAGTTCTTC.

The CDR3 DNA is TGTGCCAGCTCGCCTACATCGGGGACCTACGAGCAGTACTTC. It specifies CASSPTSGTYEQYF. The chain uses TRBV18 and TRBJ2-7; perhaps TRBD2 as D (5 bases). V lost 6 bases and J lost 2, with 14 bases in between. This CDR3 spans 14 amino acids. Germline V gives CDR1 KGHSH, CDR2 LQKENI.

The chain combines TRBV30 with TRBJ1-5, with TRBD1 as a possible D gene (6 bases). This CDR3 region has 14 residues. The germline V gene encodes CDR1 GTSNPN and CDR2 SVGIG (reference sequence). Trimming took 3 bases from V and 2 from J, leaving 11 bases between them. The CDR3 region has the DNA TGTGCCTGGAGACAGGGAAGGGGCAATCAGCCCCAGCATTTT. Protein sequence: CAWRQGRGNQPQHF.

V usage is TRBV7-2 and J usage is TRBJ2-1; 11 bases align to TRBD2. Germline V gives CDR1 SGHTA, CDR2 FQGNSA. The junction had 5 bases not matched to a gene; V was cut back by 4 bases and J by 6 bases. The CDR3 totals 15 residues. DNA for the CDR3: TGTGCCAGCAGCTGGGGACTAGCGGCCTCCAATGAGCAGTTCTTC. This codes for CASSWGLAASNEQFF.

This clone came up a few times. This rearrangement joins TRBV7-2 to TRBJ1-5; 7 bases align to TRBD1. Germline CDR1 and CDR2: SGHTA and FQGNSA. The length of the CDR3 is 14 residues. V gave up 1 base and J gave up 5 bases; unmatched junction bases: 2. CDR3 in DNA: TGTGCCAGCAGCTTAGGACAGGGCTATCAGCCCCAGCATTTT. As protein: CASSLGQGYQPQHF.

V gene TRBV6-4 combines with J gene TRBJ2-1; 8 nucleotides match TRBD2. The CDR3 is 16 residues long. Germline values: CDR1 MRHNA, CDR2 SNTAGT. Trimming took 8 bases from V and 3 from J; bases not matched to a gene: 12. The CDR3 nucleotides read TGTGCCAGCTCCCTAGAGGAGACTAGCGTCTACAATGAGCAGTTCTTC. It is translated as CASSLEETSVYNEQFF.

This clone appeared a single time. The chain joins TRBV6-5 to TRBJ1-4; possibly TRBD1 for D (5 bases). The CDR3 length is 11 residues. Germline values: CDR1 MNHEY, CDR2 SVGAGI. The V end lost 7 bases, the J end lost 8 bases, and 8 bases lay between the germline ends. CDR3 DNA sequence: TGTGCCAGCACCCAGGGAGAAAAACTGTTTTTT. This translates into CASTQGEKLFF.

The CDR3 sequence is CAWTTGTGYGYTF. In nucleotides, the CDR3 is TGTGCCTGGACTACCGGGACAGGGTATGGCTACACCTTC. V is TRBV30 and J is TRBJ1-2; TRBD1 matches at 9 bases. The germline gives CDR1 GTSNPN, CDR2 SVGIG (reference sequence). The V gene end was trimmed by 4 bases and the J gene end by 5 bases; junction bases not matched to a gene: 5. The CDR3 runs to 13 residues.

The chain links TRBV27 to TRBJ2-7, with 12 bases fitting TRBD2. The CDR3 is 16 amino acids. Germline-derived CDR1 and CDR2 are MNHEY and SMNVEV (reference sequence). Germline trimming cut 2 bases from V and 6 bases from J; bases unmatched to any gene: 8. The CDR3: CASSLAPSGRAAEQYF. The CDR3 DNA sequence: TGTGCCAGCAGTTTAGCCCCTAGCGGGAGGGCGGCCGAGCAGTACTTC.

The V gene is TRBV5-1, the J gene TRBJ1-2; no clear D. Germline CDR1 SGHRS, CDR2 YFSETQ. This CDR3 region has 12 residues. Trimming stripped 4 bases from V and 8 bases from J, with 12 bases between. Written as DNA, the CDR3 is TGCGCCAGCAGCCCGGAGCGGTGGGGCTACACCTTC. Protein: CASSPERWGYTF.

J is TRBJ1-1 and V is TRBV5-6, with a weak D call TRBD1 (6 bases). CDR1 is SGHDT and CDR2 is YYEEEE in the germline V gene. CDR3 length: 13 residues. The V and J ends lost 4 bases and 6 bases respectively, with 13 bases between them. DNA for the CDR3: TGTGCCAGCAGCACCGCGGGGGGCCCTGAAGCTTTCTTT. It translates to CASSTAGGPEAFF.

The V call is TRBV5-4, the J call TRBJ2-7, with TRBD1 identical over 7 bases. The CDR3 contains 15 residues. CDR1 and CDR2 from the germline V gene are SGHNT and YYREEE (reference sequence). V shed 0 bases, J shed 0 bases, and the junction held 3 bases outside the gene matches. CDR3 protein: CASSLAGTASYEQYF. Written as DNA, the CDR3 is TGTGCCAGCAGCTTGGCCGGGACAGCCTCCTACGAGCAGTACTTC.

This chain links TRBV30 with TRBJ1-4; TRBD1 is a possible D gene (5 bases). This CDR3 is 16 amino acids long. V was trimmed by 2 bases and J by 3 bases, leaving 16 bases between them. Germline loops: CDR1 GTSNPN, CDR2 SVGIG (reference sequence). This chain's CDR3 is CAWSQDIWGANEKLFF. As DNA, the CDR3 is TGTGCCTGGAGTCAAGACATCTGGGGGGCTAATGAAAAACTGTTTTTT.

The chain couples TRBV2 to TRBJ2-3, with D unresolved. The length of the CDR3 is 13 residues. Germline CDR1 SNHLY, CDR2 FYNNEI. The germline V and J ends were trimmed by 7 bases and 0 bases, with 8 bases remaining between them. CDR3 amino acids: CASMSPSTDTQYF. DNA for the CDR3: TGTGCCAGCATGAGCCCTAGCACAGATACGCAGTATTTT.